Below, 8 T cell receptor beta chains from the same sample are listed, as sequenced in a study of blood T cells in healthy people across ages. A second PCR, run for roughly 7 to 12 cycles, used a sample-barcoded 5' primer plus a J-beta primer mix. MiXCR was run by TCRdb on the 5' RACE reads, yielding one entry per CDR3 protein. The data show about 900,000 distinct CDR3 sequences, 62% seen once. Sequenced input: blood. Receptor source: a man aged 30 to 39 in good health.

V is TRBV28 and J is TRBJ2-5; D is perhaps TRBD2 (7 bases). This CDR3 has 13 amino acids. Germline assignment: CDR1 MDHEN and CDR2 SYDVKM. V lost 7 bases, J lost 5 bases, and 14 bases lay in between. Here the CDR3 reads CASMEGGGETQYF. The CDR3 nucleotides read TGTGCCAGCATGGAGGGAGGGGGTGAGACCCAGTACTTC.

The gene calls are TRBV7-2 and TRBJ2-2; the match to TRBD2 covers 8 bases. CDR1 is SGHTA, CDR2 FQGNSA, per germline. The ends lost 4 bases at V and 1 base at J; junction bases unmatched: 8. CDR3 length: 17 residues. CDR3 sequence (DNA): TGTGCCAGCAGCTCAAGAAGCGGGACTAGGAACACCGGGGAGCTGTTTTTT. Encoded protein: CASSSRSGTRNTGELFF. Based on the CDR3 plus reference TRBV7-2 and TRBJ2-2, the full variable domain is GAGVSQSPSNKVTEKGKDVELRCDPISGHTALYWYRQSLGQGLEFLIYFQGNSAPDKSGLPSDRFSAERTGGSVSTLTIQRTQQEDSAVYLCASSSRSGTRNTGELFFGEGSRLTVL.

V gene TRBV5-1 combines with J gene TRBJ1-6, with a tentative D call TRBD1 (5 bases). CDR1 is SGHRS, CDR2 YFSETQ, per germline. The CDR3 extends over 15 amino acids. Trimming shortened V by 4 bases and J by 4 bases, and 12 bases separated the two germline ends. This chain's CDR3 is CASSAGTAYNSPLHF. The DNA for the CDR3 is TGCGCCAGCAGCGCGGGGACGGCATATAATTCACCCCTCCACTTT.

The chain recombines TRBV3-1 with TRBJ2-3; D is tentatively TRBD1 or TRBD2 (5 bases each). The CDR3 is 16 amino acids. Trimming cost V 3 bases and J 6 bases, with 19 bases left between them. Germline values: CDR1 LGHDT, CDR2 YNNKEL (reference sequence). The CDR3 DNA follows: TGTGCCAGCAGCCAGGAGCCGGGACCGACCGGCGATACGCAGTATTTT. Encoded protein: CASSQEPGPTGDTQYF.

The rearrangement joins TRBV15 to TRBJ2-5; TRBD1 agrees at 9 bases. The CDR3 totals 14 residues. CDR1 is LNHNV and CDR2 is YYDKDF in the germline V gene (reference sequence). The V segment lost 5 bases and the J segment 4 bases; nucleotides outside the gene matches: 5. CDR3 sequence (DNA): TGTGCCACCAGCGTGGACAGGGGCCGAGAGACCCAGTACTTC. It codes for CATSVDRGRETQYF.

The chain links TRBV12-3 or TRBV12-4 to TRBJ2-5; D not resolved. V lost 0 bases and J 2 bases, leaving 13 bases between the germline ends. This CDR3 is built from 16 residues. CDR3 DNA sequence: TGTGCCAGCAGTTTAGCCGACATGGCGATTCAAGAGACCCAGTACTTC. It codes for CASSLADMAIQETQYF.

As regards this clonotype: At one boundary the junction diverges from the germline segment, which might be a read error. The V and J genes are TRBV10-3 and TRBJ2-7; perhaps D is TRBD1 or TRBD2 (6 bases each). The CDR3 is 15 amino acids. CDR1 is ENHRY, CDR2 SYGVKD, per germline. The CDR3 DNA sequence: TGTGCCATCAGCTCTAACCCCGGGGGCTCCGACGAGCAGTACTTC. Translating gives CAISSNPGGSDEQYF.

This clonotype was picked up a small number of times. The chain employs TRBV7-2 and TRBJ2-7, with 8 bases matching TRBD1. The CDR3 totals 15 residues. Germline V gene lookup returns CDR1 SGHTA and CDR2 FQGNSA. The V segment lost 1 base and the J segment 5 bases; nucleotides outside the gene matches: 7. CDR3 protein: CASSLVGQGINEQYF. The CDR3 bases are TGTGCCAGCAGCTTAGTAGGACAGGGTATCAACGAGCAGTACTTC.